This T cell receptor beta chain appears in the sequencing data of a study of cytotoxic CD8 clonotypes in ibrutinib-treated CLL. The CDR3 loop spans 13 amino acids. Germline CDR1 is SGHRS and CDR2 is YFSETQ. Trimming took 5 bases from V and 5 from J, leaving 11 bases between them. Sequenced by immunoSEQ multiplex PCR; TCRdb stores in-frame clones only, minus some. The data contain some 80,000 clones, more than 75% of them singletons. The study's findings and limits: Lymph node repertoires were not studied, and sampling times were unmatched. Clonality rose at ibrutinib response, held steady in sustained remission, and fell toward baseline at progression.

With respect to this clone: The target antigen is unknown.

The chain has TRBV5-1 and TRBJ1-5, with D perhaps TRBD1 (6 bases). The starting material was PBMCs, obtained after 12 months of ibrutinib treatment. This receptor was taken from a human donor with chronic lymphocytic leukemia. The CDR3 region has the DNA TGCGCCAGCAGGGACAGTGAGTATCAGCCCCAGCATTTT. Its translation: CASRDSEYQPQHF.